Below, 20 T cell receptor beta chains from the same sample are listed, as sequenced in a study of metastatic and nonmetastatic thyroid tumors. MiXCR re-clonotyped the PCR reads for TCRdb. Found here are approximately 20,000 clones, less than 30% of them singletons; the top ten hold 3.3%. Prior to thyroid surgery, none of the patients had received any treatment. Source material: blood. The receptors were sampled from a male donor with papillary thyroid cancer or a benign thyroid nodule (not recorded which). Some clones in this sample may be carry-over from other donors' samples.

Within the sample, this clone is medium-sized. The V and J genes are TRBV4-3 and TRBJ2-3, with unresolved D. V lost 1 base and J 4 bases, leaving 12 bases between the germline ends. The CDR3 has 15 amino acids. The germline V gene encodes CDR1 LGHNA and CDR2 YSLEER. The CDR3 here is CASSQVSAGADTQYF. As DNA, the CDR3 is TGCGCCAGCAGCCAAGTATCGGCAGGAGCAGATACGCAGTATTTT.

By sample fraction, this clone is medium-sized. This rearrangement joins TRBV5-7 to TRBJ1-6; tentatively, D is TRBD1 (5 bases). TRBV5-7 is sorted into the ORF group, with uncertain function. The V end lost 2 bases, the J end lost 5 bases, and 11 bases lay between the germline ends. This CDR3 comprises 15 residues. The CDR3 DNA sequence: TGTGCCAGCAGCTTATTTGGACAAGATAATTCACCCCTCCACTTT. Translated, it gives CASSLFGQDNSPLHF.

This clone appeared a few times. The chain uses TRBV6-6 and TRBJ2-7, with D tentatively TRBD2 (6 bases). The germline gives CDR1 MNHNY, CDR2 SVGAGI (reference sequence). V was clipped by 0 bases and J by 2 bases, with 14 bases between them. The CDR3 is 16 amino acids. This CDR3 is CASSYSIGDSAYEQYF. The CDR3 DNA follows: TGTGCCAGCAGTTACTCGATTGGGGACTCTGCCTACGAGCAGTACTTC.

This clone ranks as medium-sized. This chain uses TRBV6-5 with TRBJ2-7; 11 nucleotides match TRBD1. Germline loops: CDR1 MNHEY, CDR2 SVGAGI. The CDR3 length is 17 residues. V shed 3 bases and J 2 bases; nucleotides not matched to a gene: 9. The CDR3 bases are TGTGCCAGCAGTTATGCGTCTCCGGGACAGGGGGCCTACGAGCAGTACTTC. This translates into CASSYASPGQGAYEQYF.

This clone has a count of ten or more. The CDR3 nucleotides are TGCGCCAGCAGCCAAGTGGGATACCGGGACCGGAGGGGGAACACTGAAGCTTTCTTT. Its translation is CASSQVGYRDRRGNTEAFF. The chain has TRBV4-1 and TRBJ1-1, with D perhaps TRBD1 (5 bases). V lost 1 base and J 1 base, leaving 22 bases between the germline ends. Germline CDR1 reads MGHRA; CDR2 reads YSYEKL. The CDR3 length is 19 residues.

The chain carries TRBV12-3 or TRBV12-4 and TRBJ2-7; a weak D match, TRBD1 (5 bases). V lost 1 base and J lost 6, with 10 bases in between. CDR3 length: 13 amino acids. In DNA form, the CDR3 reads TGTGCCAGCAGTTTAGGGACACCTGCCGAGCAGTACTTC. Amino acids: CASSLGTPAEQYF.

This clone was counted between two and nine times. The chain employs TRBV28 and TRBJ1-2, with 9 nucleotides matching TRBD1. CDR1 and CDR2 (germline): MDHEN, SYDVKM. Losses at the gene ends were 7 bases for V and 8 bases for J; bases not matched to a gene: 14. The CDR3 is 15 amino acids. In nucleotides, the CDR3 is TGTGCCAGCACTATCGGGACAGGGTTTCCCTACGGCTACACCTTC. Translation: CASTIGTGFPYGYTF.

Judged by abundance, this clone is medium-sized (0.01 to 0.1%). The V call is TRBV3-1, the J call TRBJ1-2; D is unresolved. Germline CDR1 LGHDT, CDR2 YNNKEL (reference sequence). CDR3 size: 11 residues. Trimming removed 5 bases from V and 7 bases from J, with 8 bases in between. Here the CDR3 DNA reads TGTGCCAGCAGCTCACCGGGTGGCTACACCTTC. It specifies CASSSPGGYTF.

V gene TRBV18 combines with J gene TRBJ1-2; weak D call: TRBD1 (5 bases). Trimming shortened V by 4 bases and J by 13 bases, and 16 bases separated the two germline ends. The CDR3 runs 12 residues. Per the germline V gene, CDR1 is KGHSH and CDR2 is LQKENI. The CDR3 DNA is TGTGCCAGCTCACTAGGGGAGGGTGTTGGCACCTTC. It encodes CASSLGEGVGTF.

By share of the sample, this clone is medium-sized. The rearrangement links TRBV6-5 to TRBJ1-4; TRBD1 matches 9 bases. J lost 8 bases, V lost 2 bases, and 3 bases had no gene match. Germline CDR1 is MNHEY and CDR2 is SVGAGI. CDR3 length: 14 amino acids. The CDR3 nucleotides are TGTGCCAGCAGTTACGGGACAGGGAGCGAAAAACTGTTTTTT. Amino acid sequence: CASSYGTGSEKLFF.

This clone was detected ten times or more. Possible read error: a much larger clone is one base away. In the same sample, other DNA sequences code for this CDR3. The chain is built from TRBV29-1 and TRBJ1-3; the D is unclear. V was clipped by 4 bases and J by 0 bases, with 10 bases between them. The CDR3 length is 14 residues. Germline CDR1 SQVTM, CDR2 ANQGSEA. The CDR3 loop is CSVVNEASGNTIYF. Written as DNA, the CDR3 is TGCAGCGTTGTTAACGAGGCCTCTGGAAACACCATATATTTT. The full variable domain, rest sourced from reference TRBV29-1 and TRBJ1-3, is SAVISQKPSRDICQRGTSLTIQCQVDSQVTMMFWYRQQPGQSLTLIATANQGSEATYESGFVIDKFPISRPNLTFSTLTVSNMSPEDSSIYLCSVVNEASGNTIYFGEGSWLTVV.

To note about this clone: One end of the junction does not line up with germline, which may come from a read error. The rearrangement joins TRBV28 to TRBJ2-4; 10 nucleotides line up with TRBD2. The CDR3 runs 20 residues. The germline CDR1 and CDR2 sequences are MDHEN and SYDVKM. CDR3: CAGSLTGRQREGLDKNIQYF. CDR3 bases: TGTGCCGGCAGTTTAACCGGCCGGCAGCGGGAGGGCTTAGACAAAAACATTCAGTACTTC.

Sample share makes this clone medium-sized. CDR3 protein: CASSFLGQTYF. The CDR3 nucleotides read TGTGCCAGCAGTTTTCTGGGACAGACGTACTTC. The chain employs TRBV28 and TRBJ2-7, with 7 bases fitting TRBD1. The trim removed 3 bases at V and 12 bases at J, leaving 5 bases unmatched. CDR3 length: 11 amino acids. Germline CDR1 reads MDHEN; CDR2 reads SYDVKM.

This clone was seen only a few times. The V and J genes are TRBV6-1 and TRBJ1-2; D unresolved. There are 15 residues in the CDR3. In germline, CDR1 is MNHNS, CDR2 SASEGT. The V end lost 7 bases, the J end lost 7 bases, and 22 bases lay between the germline ends. The CDR3 protein is CASTESGSGWSGYTF. Written as DNA, the CDR3 is TGTGCCAGCACCGAGTCGGGGAGTGGATGGAGTGGCTACACCTTC.

In its sample, this clone was seen many times. The final CDR3 position lacks the conserved phenylalanine or tryptophan, pointing to a likely read error. The limits of the CDR3 on the DNA are not certain, so only TCRdb's listed CDR3 is given. The chain carries TRBV9 and TRBJ2-6. 8 amino acids form the CDR3, both terminal residues included. Germline V gives CDR1 SGDLS, CDR2 YYNGEE. CDR3 residues: CASSVRST.

There are a few counts of this clone. This chain uses TRBV6-5 with TRBJ1-6; 8 positions agree with TRBD1. CDR3 length: 15 residues. The V and J ends lost 4 bases and 10 bases, in that order; junction bases with no gene match: 9. Germline loops: CDR1 MNHEY, CDR2 SVGAGI. This CDR3 reads CASSFPDRGRSPLHF. DNA of the CDR3: TGTGCCAGCAGTTTTCCAGACAGGGGAAGGTCACCCCTCCACTTT.

The chain is built from TRBV20-1 and TRBJ1-6; 7 positions match TRBD1. Germline assignment: CDR1 DFQATT and CDR2 SNEGSKA (reference sequence). V lost 6 bases, J lost 5 bases, and 4 bases stayed unmatched. This CDR3 has 13 residues. The CDR3 loop reads CSATGRNNSPLHF. DNA of the CDR3: TGCAGTGCGACAGGGCGGAATAATTCACCCCTCCACTTT.

This clone has more than one count but fewer than ten. The chain uses TRBV19 and TRBJ1-1; tentatively, D is TRBD1 (6 bases). The CDR3 is made up of 15 amino acids. The germline V gene has CDR1 LNHDA and CDR2 SQIVND (reference sequence). The V and J ends lost 4 bases and 1 base respectively, with 13 bases between them. The CDR3 sequence: CASSTPQGKNTEAFF. As DNA, the CDR3 is TGTGCCAGTAGTACCCCACAGGGAAAGAACACTGAAGCTTTCTTT.

This clone was counted only a few times. The chain couples TRBV10-1 to TRBJ1-1; D uncertain. CDR3 length: 13 residues. Germline lookup yields CDR1 WNHNN and CDR2 SYGVQD (reference sequence). V was shortened by 3 bases and J by 10 bases, with 15 bases between the two germline ends. The chain's CDR3 is CASSERVTFGAFF. The CDR3 DNA sequence: TGCGCCAGCAGTGAACGGGTGACCTTTGGAGCTTTCTTT.

This clone occurred many times. The rearrangement links TRBV7-2 to TRBJ2-7, with 9 bases that match TRBD1. Germline CDR1 is SGHTA and CDR2 is FQGNSA. This CDR3 has 15 amino acids. V lost 3 bases and J lost 1; bases outside the gene matches: 4. DNA of the CDR3: TGTGCCAGCAGCTTCCAGGACAGGGGTTCCTACGAGCAGTACTTC. As protein: CASSFQDRGSYEQYF.